Listed below are T cell receptor beta chains from one sample, sequenced in a study of blood T cell repertoires in COVID-19. Here immunoSEQ multiplex PCR was the method, and the copy in TCRdb shows in-frame clones only, minus some. The sample lists 450,000 or so clones, about 90% occurring once. Sequencing was carried out using peripheral blood. The receptors stem from a man aged 18 to 29 with COVID-19, enrolled during active disease. Both conserved end residues are part of each CDR3. Clone size appears in some rows only: once, few, many, or a class for an expanded clone.

clone size,J gene,V gene,CDR3 protein
-,TRBJ2-6,TRBV29-1,CSVVVSGANVLTF
-,TRBJ1-4,TRBV5-1,CASSFYRGETTNEKLFF
-,TRBJ2-7,TRBV27,CASSSGDSGYEQYF
-,TRBJ1-6,TRBV5-1,CASSPGTGFTSPLHF
-,TRBJ2-3,TRBV24-1,CATSAGLAGVTDTQYF
-,TRBJ1-4,TRBV5-1,CASSLEGVINEKLFF
-,TRBJ1-1,TRBV12-3/TRBV12-4,CASSPGTGGNAFF
once,TRBJ2-2,TRBV21-1,CASSARRDTGELFF
-,TRBJ2-7,TRBV2,CASSEVAGPPYEQYF
-,TRBJ2-5,TRBV7-2,CASSPPRLGGFRETQYF
-,TRBJ2-3,TRBV19,CASSTLNHQGGGGTDTQYF
-,TRBJ1-1,TRBV6-1,CASSDGGGSTEAFF
-,TRBJ1-1,TRBV28,CASRWGGLGTEAFF
-,TRBJ2-2,TRBV6-4,CASILAGGPGMTGELFF
-,TRBJ1-1,TRBV30,CAWNTGGTEAFF
-,TRBJ2-3,TRBV6-2/TRBV6-3,CASSRGLAGGTDTQYF
-,TRBJ1-5,TRBV19,CASSNQGASGNQPQHF
-,TRBJ2-5,TRBV5-1,CASNLGETQYF
-,TRBJ2-5,TRBV5-1,CASSLLGPEETQYF
-,TRBJ1-3,TRBV25-1,CASSELSGNTIYF
-,TRBJ2-1,TRBV7-3,CASSLSFLGLGDNEQFF
-,TRBJ2-2,TRBV10-3,CAIRDFQDTGELFF
-,TRBJ2-7,TRBV20-1,CSASPGRLGEQYF
-,TRBJ2-2,TRBV7-9,CASSLAARSGTGELFF
-,TRBJ2-7,TRBV6-5,CASRLAGGPYEQYF
-,TRBJ2-7,TRBV29-1,CSVRDRGPYEQYF
-,TRBJ2-5,TRBV9,CASSVGLAGGPGETQYF
-,TRBJ2-7,TRBV21-1,CASSPPRRLAGPPLYEQYF
-,TRBJ2-2,TRBV11-3,CASSLWSGKDTGELFF
-,TRBJ2-7,TRBV4-1,CASSQRAFSKDEQYF
-,TRBJ1-1,TRBV7-9,CASSLVAGATEAFF
-,TRBJ1-2,TRBV3-1/TRBV3-2,CASSQEGAYGYTF
-,TRBJ1-1,TRBV10-3,CAISVAALNTEAFF
-,TRBJ1-1,TRBV5-6,CASSRDRGTGEAFF
-,TRBJ2-7,TRBV6-5,CASSYSAGATYEQYF
-,TRBJ2-1,TRBV4-1,CASSQDSTGIFYNEQFF
-,TRBJ1-2,TRBV12-3/TRBV12-4,CASCRDSRYGYTF
-,TRBJ1-1,TRBV2,CATQQTQNTEAFF
-,TRBJ1-5,TRBV19,CASSIEQGAIVSQPQHF
-,TRBJ2-7,TRBV5-6,CASSSSGARSKQYF